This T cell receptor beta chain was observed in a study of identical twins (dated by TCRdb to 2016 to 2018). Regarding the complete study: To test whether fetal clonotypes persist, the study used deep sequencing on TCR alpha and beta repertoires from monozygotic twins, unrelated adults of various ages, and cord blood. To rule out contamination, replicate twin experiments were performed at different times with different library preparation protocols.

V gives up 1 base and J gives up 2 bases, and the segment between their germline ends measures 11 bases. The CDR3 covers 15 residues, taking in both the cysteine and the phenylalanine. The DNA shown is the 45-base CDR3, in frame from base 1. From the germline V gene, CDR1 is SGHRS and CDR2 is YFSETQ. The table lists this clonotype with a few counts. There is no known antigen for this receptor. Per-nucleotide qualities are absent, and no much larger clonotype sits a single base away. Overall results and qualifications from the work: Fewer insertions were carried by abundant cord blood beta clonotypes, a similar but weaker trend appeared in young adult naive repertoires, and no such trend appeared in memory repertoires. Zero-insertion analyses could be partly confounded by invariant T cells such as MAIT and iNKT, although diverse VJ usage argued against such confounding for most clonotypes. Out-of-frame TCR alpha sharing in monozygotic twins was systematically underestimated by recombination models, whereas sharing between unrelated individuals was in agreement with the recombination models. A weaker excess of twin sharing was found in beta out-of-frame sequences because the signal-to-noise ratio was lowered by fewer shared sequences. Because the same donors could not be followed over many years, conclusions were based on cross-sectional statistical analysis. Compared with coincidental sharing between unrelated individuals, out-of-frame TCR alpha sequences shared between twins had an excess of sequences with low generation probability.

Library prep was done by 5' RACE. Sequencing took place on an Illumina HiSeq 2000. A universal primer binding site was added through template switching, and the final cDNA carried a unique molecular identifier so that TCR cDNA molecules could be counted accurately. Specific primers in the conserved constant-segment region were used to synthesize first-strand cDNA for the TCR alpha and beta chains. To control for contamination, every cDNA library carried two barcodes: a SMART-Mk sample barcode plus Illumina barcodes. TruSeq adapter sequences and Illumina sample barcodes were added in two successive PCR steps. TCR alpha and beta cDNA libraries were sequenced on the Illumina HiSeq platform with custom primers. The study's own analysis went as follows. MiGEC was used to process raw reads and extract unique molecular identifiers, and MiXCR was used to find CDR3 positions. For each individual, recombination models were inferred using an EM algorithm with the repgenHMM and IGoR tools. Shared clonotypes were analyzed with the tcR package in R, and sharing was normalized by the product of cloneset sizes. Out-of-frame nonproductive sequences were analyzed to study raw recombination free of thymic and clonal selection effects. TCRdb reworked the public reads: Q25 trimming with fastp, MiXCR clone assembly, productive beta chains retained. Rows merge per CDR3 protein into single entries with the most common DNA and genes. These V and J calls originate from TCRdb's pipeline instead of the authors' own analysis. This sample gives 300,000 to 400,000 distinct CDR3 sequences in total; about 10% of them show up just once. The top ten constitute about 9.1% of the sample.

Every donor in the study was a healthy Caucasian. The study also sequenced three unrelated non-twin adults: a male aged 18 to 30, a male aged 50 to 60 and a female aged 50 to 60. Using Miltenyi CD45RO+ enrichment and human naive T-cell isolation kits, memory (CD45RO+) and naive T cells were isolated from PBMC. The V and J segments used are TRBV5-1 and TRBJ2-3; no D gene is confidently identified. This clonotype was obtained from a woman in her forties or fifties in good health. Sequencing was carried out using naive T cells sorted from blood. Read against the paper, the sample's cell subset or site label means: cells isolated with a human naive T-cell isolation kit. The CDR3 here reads CASSLRRAHTDTQYF. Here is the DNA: TGCGCCAGCAGCTTGCGTCGGGCCCACACAGATACGCAGTATTTT. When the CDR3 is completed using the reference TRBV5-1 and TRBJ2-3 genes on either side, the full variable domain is KAGVTQTPRYLIKTRGQQVTLSCSPISGHRSVSWYQQTPGQGLQFLFEYFSETQRNKGNFPGRFSGRQFSNSRSEMNVSTLELGDSALYLCASSLRRAHTDTQYFGPGTRLTVL.